This TCR beta chain derives from a study of T cells in Graves' hyperthyroidism and ophthalmopathy. The cohort's ophthalmopathy patients, a group with duration under 3 months, had a Clinical Activity Score of at least 3 and a NOSPECS grade of at least 4. The V and J ends lost 0 bases and 3 bases respectively, with 11 bases between them. The CDR3 has 15 residues. Germline CDR1 and CDR2: LNHNV and YYDKDF (reference sequence). Amplification of TCR beta CDR3 regions used RNA as the template. Using the HTBI primer set, a first-round RT-PCR was run on the TCR CDR3. Via MiXCR, TCRdb re-called the multiplex PCR reads, giving one row per CDR3 protein. The repertoire includes hundreds of thousands of distinct CDR3 sequences, 20% of them detected once, and approximately 48% sits in the top ten.

This chain connects TRBV15 to TRBJ1-2; D gene uncertain. The sequence came from a man between 40 and 49 years old with Graves' ophthalmopathy. The sample was blood. The CDR3 bases are TGTGCCACCAGCAGAGATCTGGGTTCTGACTATGGCTACACCTTC. Its protein product is CATSRDLGSDYGYTF.